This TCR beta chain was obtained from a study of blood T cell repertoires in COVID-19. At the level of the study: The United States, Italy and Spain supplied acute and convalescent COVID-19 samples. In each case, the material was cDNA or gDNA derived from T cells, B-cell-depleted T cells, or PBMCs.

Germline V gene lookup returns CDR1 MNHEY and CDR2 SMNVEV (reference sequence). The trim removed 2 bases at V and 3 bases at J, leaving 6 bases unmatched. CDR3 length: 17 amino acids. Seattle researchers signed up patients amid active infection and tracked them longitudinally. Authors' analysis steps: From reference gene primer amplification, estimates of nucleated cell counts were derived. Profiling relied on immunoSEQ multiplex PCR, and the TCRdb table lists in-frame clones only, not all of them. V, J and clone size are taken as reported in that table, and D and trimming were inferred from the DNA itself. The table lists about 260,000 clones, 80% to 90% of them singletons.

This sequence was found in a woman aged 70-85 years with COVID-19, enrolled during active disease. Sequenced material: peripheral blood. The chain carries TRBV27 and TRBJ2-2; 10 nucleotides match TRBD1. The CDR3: CASSLGQGGPDTGELFF. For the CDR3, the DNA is TGTGCCAGCAGTTTAGGACAGGGGGGTCCGGACACCGGGGAGCTGTTTTTT.